The 16 T cell receptor beta chains below come from one sample, sequenced in a study of blood T cell repertoires in COVID-19. Here immunoSEQ multiplex PCR was the method, and the copy in TCRdb shows in-frame clones only, minus some. The data hold 50,000 to 60,000 clones, with roughly 90% observed a single time. Sequencing was carried out using peripheral blood. Every receptor here comes from a man in his sixties with active COVID-19.

The chain couples TRBV27 to TRBJ2-1; TRBD2 agrees at 14 bases. Germline values: CDR1 MNHEY, CDR2 SMNVEV (reference sequence). Trimming removed 2 bases from V and 11 bases from J; junction bases left unmatched: 5. The CDR3 runs 15 residues. The DNA of the CDR3 is TGTGCCAGCAGTTTAGGGACTAGCGGGAGACAGAAGCAGTTCTTC. Its protein product is CASSLGTSGRQKQFF.

The chain employs TRBV5-1 and TRBJ2-1; D perhaps matches TRBD1 (5 bases). Germline assignment: CDR1 SGHRS and CDR2 YFSETQ. Trimming removed 0 bases at V and 5 bases at J, with 9 bases between. CDR3 length equals 14 residues. The CDR3 loop reads CASSLGRGNNEQFF. DNA of the CDR3: TGCGCCAGCAGCTTGGGAAGGGGAAACAATGAGCAGTTCTTC. The variable domain in full, with the rest retrieved from reference TRBV5-1 and TRBJ2-1, is KAGVTQTPRYLIKTRGQQVTLSCSPISGHRSVSWYQQTPGQGLQFLFEYFSETQRNKGNFPGRFSGRQFSNSRSEMNVSTLELGDSALYLCASSLGRGNNEQFFGPGTRLTVL.

V gene TRBV9 combines with J gene TRBJ2-5, with 8 nucleotides matching TRBD1. The junction had 6 bases not matched to a gene; V was cut back by 0 bases and J by 5 bases. The CDR3 consists of 15 residues. Per the germline V gene, CDR1 is SGDLS and CDR2 is YYNGEE. The CDR3 spells CASSVGQGAYETQYF. CDR3 bases: TGTGCCAGCAGCGTAGGGCAGGGGGCCTACGAGACCCAGTACTTC.

V usage is TRBV14 and J usage is TRBJ2-7; D gene uncertain. Trimming pared 2 bases from V and 3 bases from J, leaving 8 bases between. The V gene's germline CDR1 is SGHDN and CDR2 FVKESK. The CDR3 is 13 amino acids. The CDR3 sequence is CASSQFVGYEQYF. DNA for the CDR3: TGTGCCAGCAGCCAATTTGTCGGCTACGAGCAGTACTTC.

The CDR3 region has the DNA TGTGCCAGCAGTACACTCCGCCAGGAAACTGAAGCTTTCTTT. It encodes CASSTLRQETEAFF. The genes are TRBV27 and TRBJ1-1; the D is unclear. Trimming removed 5 bases from V and 5 bases from J, with 15 bases in between. This CDR3 is 14 amino acids long. Germline V lookup: CDR1 MNHEY, CDR2 SMNVEV (reference sequence).

V and J are TRBV6-6 and TRBJ2-7, with TRBD1 matching 9 bases. Germline V gene data show CDR1 as MNHNY and CDR2 as SVGAGI (reference sequence). V shed 6 bases, J shed 0 bases, and the junction held 6 bases outside the gene matches. There are 15 residues in the CDR3. The CDR3 protein is CASRTGTGSSYEQYF. CDR3 in DNA: TGTGCCAGCAGAACCGGGACAGGGAGCTCCTACGAGCAGTACTTC.

This chain links TRBV6-5 with TRBJ2-1, with 11 bases aligning to TRBD2. Trimming cost V 0 bases and J 9 bases; bases outside gene matches: 4. This CDR3 has 15 residues. Germline V gene data show CDR1 as MNHEY and CDR2 as SVGAGI. The CDR3: CASSYSTSGRSEQFF. DNA of the CDR3: TGTGCCAGCAGTTACTCCACTAGCGGGAGAAGTGAGCAGTTCTTC.

V is TRBV30 and J is TRBJ2-5, with TRBD2 identical over 7 bases. V lost 2 bases and J lost 1; bases outside the gene matches: 4. The germline V gene encodes CDR1 GTSNPN and CDR2 SVGIG (reference sequence). The CDR3 is 14 residues long. CDR3 loop: CAWSPGGSQETQYF. The CDR3, as DNA: TGTGCCTGGAGTCCGGGGGGATCCCAAGAGACCCAGTACTTC. The full variable domain, rest sourced from reference TRBV30 and TRBJ2-5, is SQTIHQWPATLVQPVGSPLSLECTVEGTSNPNLYWYRQAAGRGLQLLFYSVGIGQISSEVPQNLSASRPQDRQFILSSKKLLLSDSGFYLCAWSPGGSQETQYFGPGTRLLVL.

The chain recombines TRBV6-5 with TRBJ2-1, with TRBD1 as a possible D gene (5 bases). This CDR3 comprises 13 residues. Trimming took off 5 bases at V and 4 bases at J, with 9 bases between the two ends. Germline V gives CDR1 MNHEY, CDR2 SVGAGI. The CDR3 spells CASSRQGYNEQFF. In DNA form, the CDR3 reads TGTGCCAGCAGTCGGCAGGGTTACAATGAGCAGTTCTTC.

The chain joins TRBV7-2 to TRBJ2-7, with TRBD2 matching 7 bases. Germline V gene sequence: CDR1 SGHTA, CDR2 FQGNSA. J was trimmed by 2 bases and V by 1 base; bases with no gene match: 2. This CDR3 spans 14 amino acids. This chain's CDR3 is CASSLGGSAYEQYF. Written as DNA, the CDR3 is TGTGCCAGCAGCTTAGGCGGGAGTGCCTACGAGCAGTACTTC.

The chain joins TRBV2 to TRBJ2-2; 10 bases match TRBD2. V shed 6 bases, J shed 5 bases, and the junction held 3 bases outside the gene matches. The germline V gene encodes CDR1 SNHLY and CDR2 FYNNEI. The CDR3 covers 14 residues. The CDR3 sequence is CASRLAGVTGELFF. The CDR3 DNA follows: TGTGCCAGCAGGCTAGCGGGAGTTACCGGGGAGCTGTTTTTT. The full variable domain, its missing parts supplied by reference TRBV2 and TRBJ2-2, is EPEVTQTPSHQVTQMGQEVILRCVPISNHLYFYWYRQILGQKVEFLVSFYNNEISEKSEIFDDQFSVERPDGSNFTLKIRSTKLEDSAMYFCASRLAGVTGELFFGEGSRLTVL.

J is TRBJ1-2 and V is TRBV19; 9 bases align to TRBD1. The CDR3 loop spans 15 amino acids. Germline CDR1 and CDR2: LNHDA and SQIVND (reference sequence). The V gene end was trimmed by 5 bases and the J gene end by 7 bases; junction bases not matched to a gene: 11. CDR3 DNA: TGTGCCAGTAGTCCGGGACAGGGAGGATCTGTTGGCTACACCTTC. It is translated as CASSPGQGGSVGYTF.

This sequence joins TRBV12-3 or TRBV12-4 and TRBJ2-3; D not resolved. CDR3 length: 11 amino acids. Between the trimmed V and J ends, which lost 3 bases and 5 bases, there was a span of 3 bases. The CDR3 DNA follows: TGTGCCAGCAGTTTGAGAGATACGCAGTATTTT. Protein product: CASSLRDTQYF.

This clone was seen only a few times. The rearrangement uses TRBV19 and TRBJ2-7, with TRBD2 as a possible D gene (6 bases). V gave up 2 bases and J gave up 7 bases, with 9 bases separating them. The CDR3 sequence is 12 residues long. CDR1 is LNHDA and CDR2 is SQIVND in the germline V gene (reference sequence). The CDR3 sequence is CASSIRAGEQYF. CDR3 nucleotide sequence: TGTGCCAGTAGTATAAGGGCGGGGGAGCAGTACTTC.

The CDR3 DNA sequence: TGTGCTAGTGGTTTAGGGGTGGAGACCCAGTACTTC. Protein sequence: CASGLGVETQYF. The rearrangement links TRBV12-5 to TRBJ2-5; perhaps TRBD1 as D (5 bases). This CDR3 contains 12 residues. The V end lost 3 bases, the J end lost 5 bases, and 7 bases lay between the germline ends. Looked up from germline, CDR1 is LGHNT and CDR2 is FRNRAP.

The J gene is TRBJ2-7, the V gene TRBV11-2; D may be TRBD2 (7 bases). The germline gives CDR1 SGHAT, CDR2 FQNNGV. V dropped 5 bases and J dropped 1 base, with 21 bases sitting between them. The CDR3 has 17 amino acids. The CDR3 is CASSTIRGGGVSYEQYF. DNA of the CDR3: TGTGCCAGCAGCACCATTAGGGGAGGGGGAGTGTCCTACGAGCAGTACTTC. Combining the CDR3 with reference TRBV11-2 and TRBJ2-7 gives the whole variable domain EAGVAQSPRYKIIEKRQSVAFWCNPISGHATLYWYQQILGQGPKLLIQFQNNGVVDDSQLPKDRFSAERLKGVDSTLKIQPAKLEDSAVYLCASSTIRGGGVSYEQYFGPGTRLTVT.